Listed below are T cell receptor beta chains from one sample, sequenced in a study of T cells expressing NK-cell markers. TCRdb reprocessed the 5' RACE reads; each CDR3 protein has one entry and no DNA is given. This table lists about 150,000 distinct CDR3 sequences. The specimen sequenced was blood T cells: a sorted CD56 or NKG2C T cell subset, CD4+ or CD8+ T cells, or bulk PBMC T cells (not recorded which). The receptors were sampled from a woman between 50 and 59 years old in good health. Each CDR3 is given with its conserved first and last residue. Fields, in order: J gene, V gene, CDR3 protein.

J: TRBJ2-1; V: TRBV2; CDR3: CASRPTSNEQFF
J: TRBJ2-6; V: TRBV9; CDR3: CASSVGVAGANVLTF
J: TRBJ1-4; V: TRBV12-3/TRBV12-4; CDR3: CASQRTFREEKLFF
J: TRBJ2-3; V: TRBV27; CDR3: CATPWDRTTDTQYF
J: TRBJ2-3; V: TRBV15; CDR3: CATSPAFSTDTQYF
J: TRBJ1-1; V: TRBV14; CDR3: CASSPYSATEAFF
J: TRBJ2-3; V: TRBV12-3/TRBV12-4; CDR3: CATSSTTITQSTDTQYF
J: TRBJ2-5; V: TRBV7-9; CDR3: CASSLLRQGGRETQYF
J: TRBJ2-7; V: TRBV4-1; CDR3: CASSQVTQREGSYEQYF
J: TRBJ2-3; V: TRBV7-9; CDR3: CASSGGQTSTDTQYF
J: TRBJ1-5; V: TRBV30; CDR3: CAWSVSSGGNQPQHF
J: TRBJ2-2; V: TRBV18; CDR3: CASSPDRNTGELFF
J: TRBJ2-1; V: TRBV7-9; CDR3: CASTEQEGPYNEQFF
J: TRBJ1-1; V: TRBV5-1; CDR3: CASSFGVGITEAFF
J: TRBJ2-5; V: TRBV6-5; CDR3: CASGYGKETQYF
J: TRBJ2-7; V: TRBV7-9; CDR3: CASAPPGLSYEQYF
J: TRBJ2-7; V: TRBV7-9; CDR3: CASSLGVRTYEQYF
J: TRBJ2-1; V: TRBV4-1; CDR3: CASSQDWAGGNNEQFF
J: TRBJ2-1; V: TRBV29-1; CDR3: CSVEGQGHYNEQFF
J: TRBJ1-2; V: TRBV29-1; CDR3: CSVSGTGAHPYGYTF
J: TRBJ2-1; V: TRBV11-3; CDR3: CASSLEPTSGSSVNEQFF
J: TRBJ2-7; V: TRBV7-6; CDR3: CASSTLRQGFSYYEQYF
J: TRBJ2-1; V: TRBV24-1; CDR3: CATSELAGVGNEQFF
J: TRBJ2-6; V: TRBV4-1; CDR3: CASSQGTESGANVLTF
J: TRBJ1-6; V: TRBV11-2; CDR3: CASSLEVRGSNSPLHF
J: TRBJ2-2; V: TRBV7-8; CDR3: CASSLVAIGGTGELFF
J: TRBJ2-2; V: TRBV4-1; CDR3: CASSQDGLTLFF
J: TRBJ2-7; V: TRBV6-5; CDR3: CASSYQGRSYEQYF
J: TRBJ2-5; V: TRBV11-2; CDR3: CASSLAHPRETQYF
J: TRBJ2-2; V: TRBV4-2; CDR3: CASSQAPPSGELFF
J: TRBJ1-4; V: TRBV12-3/TRBV12-4; CDR3: CASSFRLGGTGGEKLFF
J: TRBJ2-2; V: TRBV7-9; CDR3: CASSLVLTGELFF
J: TRBJ2-1; V: TRBV7-9; CDR3: CASSSGLAEPYNEQFF
J: TRBJ2-7; V: TRBV29-1; CDR3: CSIRGVDFYEQYF
J: TRBJ1-5; V: TRBV6-1; CDR3: CASSTNRGNQPQHF